The 11 T cell receptor beta chains listed next were all sequenced from one sample in a study of blood T cell repertoires in COVID-19. Data came from immunoSEQ multiplex PCR; TCRdb stores just in-frame clones and leaves some out. In the table there are a few hundred thousand clones, roughly 84% of which are singletons. Input material: peripheral blood. These receptors were collected from a woman younger than 30 with acute or convalescent COVID-19.

V is TRBV13 and J is TRBJ2-1; D might be TRBD2 (6 bases). V was trimmed by 5 bases and J by 8 bases, leaving 16 bases between them. The CDR3 runs 14 residues. Germline V gene sequence: CDR1 PRHDT, CDR2 FYEKMQ (reference sequence). The CDR3, as DNA: TGTGCCAGCAGCCCCAACCGGGGGTGGGATGAGCAGTTCTTC. Translation: CASSPNRGWDEQFF.

The V and J genes are TRBV11-2 and TRBJ2-4; D possibly corresponds to TRBD2 (5 bases). Trimming took off 4 bases at V and 1 base at J, with 14 bases between the two ends. This CDR3 comprises 16 residues. CDR1 is SGHAT, CDR2 FQNNGV, per germline. This chain's CDR3 is CASSSGDVWAKNIQYF. CDR3 bases: TGTGCCAGCAGCTCCGGGGATGTGTGGGCCAAAAACATTCAGTACTTC.

The V call is TRBV6-1, the J call TRBJ2-7, with D perhaps TRBD2 (6 bases). Germline V gene lookup returns CDR1 MNHNS and CDR2 SASEGT. Trimming removed 3 bases at V and 4 bases at J, with 10 bases between. This CDR3 has 13 amino acids. CDR3 sequence reads: CASSEGLIYEQYF. The CDR3 DNA reads TGTGCCAGCAGTGAGGGACTTATATACGAGCAGTACTTC.

In its sample, this clone was seen a few times. V usage is TRBV2 and J usage is TRBJ1-4; 9 bases agree with TRBD1. This CDR3 is 15 amino acids long. V lost 4 bases, J lost 7 bases, and 7 bases stayed unmatched. Germline V gene lookup returns CDR1 SNHLY and CDR2 FYNNEI. CDR3 sequence reads: CASSGTGERSEKLFF. DNA for the CDR3: TGTGCCAGCAGTGGGACAGGGGAGAGGAGTGAAAAACTGTTTTTT.

The chain links TRBV27 to TRBJ1-6, with a weak D call TRBD1 (5 bases). V was pared by 6 bases and J by 10 bases, with 16 bases between. The CDR3 length is 14 residues. Germline V gives CDR1 MNHEY, CDR2 SMNVEV (reference sequence). As DNA, the CDR3 is TGTGCCAGCAGCGGGGCGGGGGAACGCTCACCCCTCCACTTT. Translation gives CASSGAGERSPLHF.

This chain joins TRBV27 and TRBJ2-7; TRBD1 agrees at 7 bases. The germline V gene encodes CDR1 MNHEY and CDR2 SMNVEV (reference sequence). The J segment lost 2 bases and the V segment lost 4 bases, leaving 11 bases of the junction unmatched. The CDR3 length is 16 residues. The CDR3 region is CASSSRQGFDTYEQYF. The CDR3, as DNA: TGTGCCAGCAGTTCCCGACAGGGCTTCGACACCTACGAGCAGTACTTC.

The gene calls are TRBV7-9 and TRBJ2-7; TRBD2 aligns across 11 bases. Germline assignment: CDR1 SEHNR and CDR2 FQNEAQ (reference sequence). The CDR3 length is 16 residues. The V segment lost 5 bases and the J segment 7 bases; nucleotides outside the gene matches: 13. For the CDR3, the DNA is TGTGCCAGCAGCATTACGTTAGCGGGAGGGCCGGGGGAGCAGTACTTC. Protein product: CASSITLAGGPGEQYF.

The gene calls are TRBV30 and TRBJ1-4; perhaps TRBD1 as D (5 bases). CDR1 and CDR2 (germline): GTSNPN, SVGIG (reference sequence). V lost 3 bases, J lost 3 bases, and 11 bases lay in between. This CDR3 has 14 residues. CDR3 nucleotides: TGTGCCTGGAGGTATACAGGAGCTAATGAAAAACTGTTTTTT. It is translated as CAWRYTGANEKLFF.

This clone is a singleton in its sample. The chain couples TRBV6-5 to TRBJ1-6; TRBD1 might be the D (6 bases). V lost 0 bases and J lost 14, with 17 bases in between. Germline assignment: CDR1 MNHEY and CDR2 SVGAGI. The CDR3 totals 15 residues. The CDR3 DNA follows: TGTGCCAGCAGTTACTCAGAACAAACAGGGTCAGCCCTCCACTTT. It encodes CASSYSEQTGSALHF.

This clone showed up many times. The same CDR3 can be traced to other DNA sequences in this sample. This sequence joins TRBV9 and TRBJ2-2; possible D gene TRBD1, 5 bases. The V end was cut by 0 bases, the J end by 1 base, with 7 bases between. Germline V CDR1 and CDR2: SGDLS, YYNGEE. The CDR3 extends over 15 amino acids. Here the CDR3 reads CASSVDRLNTGELFF. CDR3 DNA sequence: TGTGCCAGCAGCGTAGACAGGTTGAACACCGGGGAGCTGTTTTTT.

J is TRBJ1-1 and V is TRBV5-5, with a weak D call TRBD1 (6 bases). The V and J ends lost 3 bases and 10 bases respectively, with 22 bases between them. The CDR3 has 15 residues. CDR1 is SGHKS, CDR2 YYEKEE, per germline (reference sequence). CDR3 coding DNA: TGTGCCAGCAGCTCCTTACAGGGAACGGGCTCTGGAGCTTTCTTT. It yields the protein CASSSLQGTGSGAFF.